The present T cell receptor (beta chain) was sequenced within a study of beta chain features in type 1 diabetes. Of the isolated RNA, all was reverse transcribed, and so the sequenced material was expressed TCRB transcripts. Assay: immunoSEQ multiplex PCR; the TCRdb copy retains only in-frame clones and omits some. Counted here are 150,000 to 200,000 clones, roughly 10% occurring once; the ten biggest clones make up under 0.75%. Whole-study findings and limits: In every one of the four CD4+ subsets, TCRB CDR3s were moderately but significantly shorter in Type 1 diabetes patients.

This clone has more than one count but fewer than ten. Antigen: not known. V shed 1 base and J shed 4 bases, with 10 bases lying between them. CDR3 length: 14 amino acids. The germline gives CDR1 SGDLS, CDR2 YYNGEE. Sequencing used central memory CD4+ T cells from blood. The chain uses TRBV9 and TRBJ2-3; D might be TRBD1 (5 bases). The clonotype was recovered from a woman aged 25 to 39 with type 1 diabetes. The CDR3 protein is CASSVQGLADTQYF. The CDR3 nucleotides read TGTGCCAGCAGCGTACAGGGTTTGGCAGATACGCAGTATTTT.